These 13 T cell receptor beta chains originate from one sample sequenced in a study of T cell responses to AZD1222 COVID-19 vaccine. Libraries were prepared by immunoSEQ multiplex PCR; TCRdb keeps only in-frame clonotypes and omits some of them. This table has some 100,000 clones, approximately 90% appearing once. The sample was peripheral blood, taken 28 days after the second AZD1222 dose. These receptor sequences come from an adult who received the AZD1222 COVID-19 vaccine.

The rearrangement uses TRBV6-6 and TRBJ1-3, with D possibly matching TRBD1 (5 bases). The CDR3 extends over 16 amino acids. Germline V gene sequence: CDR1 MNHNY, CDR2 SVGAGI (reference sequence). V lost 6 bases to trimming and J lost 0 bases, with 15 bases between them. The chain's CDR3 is CASSRRDAGSGNTIYF. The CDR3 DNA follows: TGTGCCAGCAGCAGGCGGGACGCGGGCTCTGGAAACACCATATATTTT.

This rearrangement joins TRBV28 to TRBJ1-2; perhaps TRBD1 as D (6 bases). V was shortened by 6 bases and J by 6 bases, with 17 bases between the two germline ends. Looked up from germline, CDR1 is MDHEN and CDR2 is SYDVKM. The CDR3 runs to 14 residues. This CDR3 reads CASSLPGAGDGYTF. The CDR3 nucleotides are TGTGCCAGCAGCCTCCCAGGGGCGGGGGATGGCTACACCTTC.

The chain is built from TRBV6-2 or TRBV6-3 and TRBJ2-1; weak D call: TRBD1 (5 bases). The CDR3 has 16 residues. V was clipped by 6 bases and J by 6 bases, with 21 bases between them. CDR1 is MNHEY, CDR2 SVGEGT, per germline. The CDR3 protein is CASSLVKGDLINEQFF. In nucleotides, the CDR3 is TGTGCCAGCAGCCTCGTGAAAGGGGATTTAATCAATGAGCAGTTCTTC.

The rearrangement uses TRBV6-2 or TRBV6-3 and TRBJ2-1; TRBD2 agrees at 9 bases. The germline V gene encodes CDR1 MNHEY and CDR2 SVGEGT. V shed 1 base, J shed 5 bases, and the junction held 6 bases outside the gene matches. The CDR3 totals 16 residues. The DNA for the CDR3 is TGTGCCAGCAGTTACTTGGCGGGGGGGGCCCACAATGAGCAGTTCTTC. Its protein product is CASSYLAGGAHNEQFF.

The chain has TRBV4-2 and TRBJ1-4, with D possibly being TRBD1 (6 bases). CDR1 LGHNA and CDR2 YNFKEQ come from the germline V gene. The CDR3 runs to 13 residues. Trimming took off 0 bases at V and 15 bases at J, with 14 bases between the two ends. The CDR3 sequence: CASSQDGPGVVFF. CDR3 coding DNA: TGTGCCAGCAGCCAAGATGGGCCAGGGGTGGTGTTTTTT.

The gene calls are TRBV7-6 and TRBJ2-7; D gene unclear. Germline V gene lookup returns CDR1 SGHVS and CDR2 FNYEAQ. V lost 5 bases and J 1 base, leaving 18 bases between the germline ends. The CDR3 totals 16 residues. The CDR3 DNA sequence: TGTGCCAGCAGCGTAGGGATGTCTTCTTCTTCCTACGAGCAGTACTTC. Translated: CASSVGMSSSSYEQYF.

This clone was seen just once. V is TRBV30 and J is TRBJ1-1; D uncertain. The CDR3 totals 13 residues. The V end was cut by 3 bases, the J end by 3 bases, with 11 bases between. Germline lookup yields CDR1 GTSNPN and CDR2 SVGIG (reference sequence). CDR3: CAWRGQQDTEAFF. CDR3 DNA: TGTGCCTGGAGAGGGCAGCAGGACACTGAAGCTTTCTTT.

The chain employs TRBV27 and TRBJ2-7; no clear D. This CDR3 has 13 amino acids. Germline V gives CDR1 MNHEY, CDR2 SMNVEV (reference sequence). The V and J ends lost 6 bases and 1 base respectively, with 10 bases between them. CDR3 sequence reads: CASRVGASYEQYF. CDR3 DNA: TGTGCCAGCAGGGTAGGAGCTTCCTACGAGCAGTACTTC.

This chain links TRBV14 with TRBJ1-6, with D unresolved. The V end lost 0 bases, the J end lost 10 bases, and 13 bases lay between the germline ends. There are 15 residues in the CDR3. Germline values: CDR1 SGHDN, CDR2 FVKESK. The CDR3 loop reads CASSQERGLGSPLHF. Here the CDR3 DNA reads TGTGCCAGCAGCCAAGAACGGGGTTTAGGGTCACCCCTCCACTTT. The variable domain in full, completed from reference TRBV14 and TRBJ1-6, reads EAGVTQFPSHSVIEKGQTVTLRCDPISGHDNLYWYRRVMGKEIKFLLHFVKESKQDESGMPNNRFLAERTGGTYSTLKVQPAELEDSGVYFCASSQERGLGSPLHFGNGTRLTVT.

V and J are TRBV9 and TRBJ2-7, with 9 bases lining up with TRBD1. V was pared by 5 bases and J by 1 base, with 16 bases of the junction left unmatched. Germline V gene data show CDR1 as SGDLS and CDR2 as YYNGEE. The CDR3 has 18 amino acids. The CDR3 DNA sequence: TGTGCCAGCAGGAGGGCGCGCGGGACAGGGCCCCAATCCTACGAGCAGTACTTC. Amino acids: CASRRARGTGPQSYEQYF. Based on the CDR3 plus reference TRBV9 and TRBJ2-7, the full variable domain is DSGVTQTPKHLITATGQRVTLRCSPRSGDLSVYWYQQSLDQGLQFLIQYYNGEERAKGNILERFSAQQFPDLHSELNLSSLELGDSALYFCASRRARGTGPQSYEQYFGPGTRLTVT.

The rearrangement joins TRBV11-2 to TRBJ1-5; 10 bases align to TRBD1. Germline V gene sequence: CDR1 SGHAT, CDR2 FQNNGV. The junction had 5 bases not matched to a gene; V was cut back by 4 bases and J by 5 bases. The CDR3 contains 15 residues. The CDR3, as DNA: TGTGCCAGCAGCTCAGACAGGGGGCGAGATCAGCCCCAGCATTTT. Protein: CASSSDRGRDQPQHF.

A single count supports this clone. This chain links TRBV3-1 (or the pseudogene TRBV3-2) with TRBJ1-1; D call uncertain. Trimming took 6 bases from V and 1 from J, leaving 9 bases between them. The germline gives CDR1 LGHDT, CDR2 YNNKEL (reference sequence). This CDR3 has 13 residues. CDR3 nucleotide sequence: TGTGCCAGCAGTTCGACCGCGAACACTGAAGCTTTCTTT. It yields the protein CASSSTANTEAFF.

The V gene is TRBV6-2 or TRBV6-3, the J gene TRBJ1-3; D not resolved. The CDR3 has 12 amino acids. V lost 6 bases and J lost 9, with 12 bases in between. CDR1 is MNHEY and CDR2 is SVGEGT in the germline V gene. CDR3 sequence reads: CASSLPSGTIYF. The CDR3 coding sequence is TGTGCCAGCAGCCTTCCGTCGGGCACCATATATTTT.